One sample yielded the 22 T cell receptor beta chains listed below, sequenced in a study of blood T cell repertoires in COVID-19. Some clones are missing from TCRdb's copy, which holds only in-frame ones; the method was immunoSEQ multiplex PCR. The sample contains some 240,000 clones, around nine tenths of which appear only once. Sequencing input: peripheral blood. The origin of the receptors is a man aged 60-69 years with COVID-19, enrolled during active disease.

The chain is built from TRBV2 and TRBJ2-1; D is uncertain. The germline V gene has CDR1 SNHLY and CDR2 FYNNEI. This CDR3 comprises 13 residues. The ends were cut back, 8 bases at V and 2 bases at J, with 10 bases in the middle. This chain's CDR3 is CASAQTPYNEQFF. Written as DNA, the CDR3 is TGTGCCAGCGCCCAGACACCCTACAATGAGCAGTTCTTC.

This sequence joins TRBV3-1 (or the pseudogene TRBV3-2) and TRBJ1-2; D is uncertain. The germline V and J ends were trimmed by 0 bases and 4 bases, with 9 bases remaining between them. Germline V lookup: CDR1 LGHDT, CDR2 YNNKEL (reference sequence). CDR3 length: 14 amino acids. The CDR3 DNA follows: TGTGCCAGCAGCCAAGAGCAACAGTCCTATGGCTACACCTTC. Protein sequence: CASSQEQQSYGYTF.

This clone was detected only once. In nucleotides, the CDR3 is TGTGCCAGCAGTTTTCTACTAGCGGGAGGTATAGATACGCAGTATTTT. Its protein is CASSFLLAGGIDTQYF. This chain links TRBV27 with TRBJ2-3; 12 bases fit TRBD2. V shed 3 bases, J shed 5 bases, and the junction held 6 bases outside the gene matches. This CDR3 has 16 amino acids. CDR1 MNHEY and CDR2 SMNVEV come from the germline V gene (reference sequence).

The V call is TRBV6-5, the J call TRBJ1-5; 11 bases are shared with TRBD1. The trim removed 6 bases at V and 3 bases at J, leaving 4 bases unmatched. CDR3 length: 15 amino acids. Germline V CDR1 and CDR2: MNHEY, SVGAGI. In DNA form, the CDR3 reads TGTGCCAGCAGCGGGACAGGGGGGTTCAATCAGCCCCAGCATTTT. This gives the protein CASSGTGGFNQPQHF.

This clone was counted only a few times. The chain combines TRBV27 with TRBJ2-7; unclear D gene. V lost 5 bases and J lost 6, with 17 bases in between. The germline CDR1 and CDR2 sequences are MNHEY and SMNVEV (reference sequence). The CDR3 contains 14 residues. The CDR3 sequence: CASSASRGATEQYF. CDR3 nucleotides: TGTGCCAGCAGTGCCTCAAGAGGAGCAACCGAGCAGTACTTC.

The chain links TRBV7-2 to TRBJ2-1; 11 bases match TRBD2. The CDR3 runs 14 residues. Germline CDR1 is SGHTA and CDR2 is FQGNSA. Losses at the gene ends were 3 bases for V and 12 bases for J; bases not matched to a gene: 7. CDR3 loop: CASSFSPSGRTQFF. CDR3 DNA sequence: TGTGCCAGCAGCTTTTCACCTAGCGGGAGGACGCAGTTCTTC. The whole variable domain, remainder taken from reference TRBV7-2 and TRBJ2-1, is GAGVSQSPSNKVTEKGKDVELRCDPISGHTALYWYRQSLGQGLEFLIYFQGNSAPDKSGLPSDRFSAERTGGSVSTLTIQRTQQEDSAVYLCASSFSPSGRTQFFGPGTRLTVL.

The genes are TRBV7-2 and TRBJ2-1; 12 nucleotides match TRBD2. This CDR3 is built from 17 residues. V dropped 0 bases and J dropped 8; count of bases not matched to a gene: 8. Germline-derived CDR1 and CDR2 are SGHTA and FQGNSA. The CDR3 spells CASSLAASGRALYEQFF. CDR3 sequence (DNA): TGTGCCAGCAGCTTAGCGGCTAGCGGGAGGGCCCTCTATGAGCAGTTCTTC.

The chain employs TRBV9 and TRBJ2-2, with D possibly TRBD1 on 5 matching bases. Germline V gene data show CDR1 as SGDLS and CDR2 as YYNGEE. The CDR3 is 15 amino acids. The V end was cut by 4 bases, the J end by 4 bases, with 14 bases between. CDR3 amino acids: CASSRSRGGTGELFF. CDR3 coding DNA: TGTGCCAGCAGCCGATCAAGGGGTGGCACCGGGGAGCTGTTTTTT.

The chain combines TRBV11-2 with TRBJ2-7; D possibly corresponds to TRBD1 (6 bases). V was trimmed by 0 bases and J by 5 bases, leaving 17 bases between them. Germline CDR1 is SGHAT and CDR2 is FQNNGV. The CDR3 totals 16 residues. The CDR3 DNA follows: TGTGCCAGCAGCTTAGATTGGGCAACAGGGAGAGACGAGCAGTACTTC. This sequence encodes CASSLDWATGRDEQYF.

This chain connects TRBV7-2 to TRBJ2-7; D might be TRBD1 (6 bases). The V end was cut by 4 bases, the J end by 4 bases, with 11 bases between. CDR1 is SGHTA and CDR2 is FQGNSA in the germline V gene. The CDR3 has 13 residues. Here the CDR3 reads CASSYSQGYEQYF. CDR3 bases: TGTGCCAGCAGCTACTCTCAGGGGTACGAGCAGTACTTC.

The CDR3 protein is CASSFSSYEQYF. Written as DNA, the CDR3 is TGTGCCAGCAGCTTTAGTTCCTACGAGCAGTACTTC. The chain uses TRBV7-9 and TRBJ2-7, with D uncertain. Germline V gene data show CDR1 as SEHNR and CDR2 as FQNEAQ (reference sequence). The V and J ends lost 3 bases and 1 base respectively, with 4 bases between them. This CDR3 spans 12 amino acids.

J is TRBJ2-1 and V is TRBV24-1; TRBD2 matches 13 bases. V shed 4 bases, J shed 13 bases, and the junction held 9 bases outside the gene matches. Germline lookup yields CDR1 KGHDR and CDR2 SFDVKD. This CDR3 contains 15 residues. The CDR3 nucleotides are TGTGCCACCAGTGACTCAGGACTAGCGGGGGTCAATCAGTTCTTC. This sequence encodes CATSDSGLAGVNQFF.

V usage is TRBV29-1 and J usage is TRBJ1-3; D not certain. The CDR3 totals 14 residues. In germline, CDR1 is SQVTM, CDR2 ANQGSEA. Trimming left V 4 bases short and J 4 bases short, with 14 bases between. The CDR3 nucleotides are TGCAGCGTTGTAGCCAGTTCGGCGGGAAACACCATATATTTT. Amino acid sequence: CSVVASSAGNTIYF.

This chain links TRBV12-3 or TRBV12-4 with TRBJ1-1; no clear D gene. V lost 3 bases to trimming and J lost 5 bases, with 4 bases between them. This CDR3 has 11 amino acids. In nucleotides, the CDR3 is TGTGCCAGCAGTTTGAGTACTGAAGCTTTCTTT. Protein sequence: CASSLSTEAFF.

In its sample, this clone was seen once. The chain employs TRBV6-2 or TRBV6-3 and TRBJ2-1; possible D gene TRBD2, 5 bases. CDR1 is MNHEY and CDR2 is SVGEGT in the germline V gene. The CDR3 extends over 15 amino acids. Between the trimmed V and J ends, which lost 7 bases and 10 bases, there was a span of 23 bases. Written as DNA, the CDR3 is TGTGCCAGCATCCCCCGCATCACCGCGGGTAGAGAGCAGTTCTTC. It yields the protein CASIPRITAGREQFF.

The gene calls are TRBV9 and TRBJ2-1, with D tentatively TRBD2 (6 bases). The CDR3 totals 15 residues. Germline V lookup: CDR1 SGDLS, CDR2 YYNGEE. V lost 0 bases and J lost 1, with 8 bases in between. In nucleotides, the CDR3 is TGTGCCAGCAGCGTAGGAGGGACTTCCTACAATGAGCAGTTCTTC. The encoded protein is CASSVGGTSYNEQFF. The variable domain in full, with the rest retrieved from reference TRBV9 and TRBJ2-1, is DSGVTQTPKHLITATGQRVTLRCSPRSGDLSVYWYQQSLDQGLQFLIQYYNGEERAKGNILERFSAQQFPDLHSELNLSSLELGDSALYFCASSVGGTSYNEQFFGPGTRLTVL.

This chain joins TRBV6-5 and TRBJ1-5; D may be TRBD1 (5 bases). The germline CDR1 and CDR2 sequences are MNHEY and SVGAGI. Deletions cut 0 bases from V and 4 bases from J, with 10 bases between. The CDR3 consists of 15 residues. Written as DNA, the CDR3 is TGTGCCAGCAGTTACTCAGCGGGGGAAAATCAGCCCCAGCATTTT. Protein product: CASSYSAGENQPQHF.

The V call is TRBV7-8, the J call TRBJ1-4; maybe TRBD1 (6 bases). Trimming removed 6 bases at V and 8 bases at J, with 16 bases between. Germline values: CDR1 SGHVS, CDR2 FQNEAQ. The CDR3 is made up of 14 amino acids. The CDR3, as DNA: TGTGCCAGCAGGACCGGGGGGGCCGGGGAAAAACTGTTTTTT. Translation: CASRTGGAGEKLFF.

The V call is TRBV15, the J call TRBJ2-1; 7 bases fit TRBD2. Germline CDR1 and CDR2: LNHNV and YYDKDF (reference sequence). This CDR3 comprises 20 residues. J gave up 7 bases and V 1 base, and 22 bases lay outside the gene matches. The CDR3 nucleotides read TGTGCCACCAGCAGAGCATTTAGGTTGAGTGGGCGGGAGAATAGGAATGAGCAGTTCTTC. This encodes CATSRAFRLSGRENRNEQFF.

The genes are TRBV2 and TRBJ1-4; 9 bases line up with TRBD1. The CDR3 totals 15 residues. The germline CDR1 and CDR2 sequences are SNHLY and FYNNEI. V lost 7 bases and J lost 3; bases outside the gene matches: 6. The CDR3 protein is CASTQGALANEKLFF. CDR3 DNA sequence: TGTGCCAGCACACAGGGGGCTCTGGCTAATGAAAAACTGTTTTTT.

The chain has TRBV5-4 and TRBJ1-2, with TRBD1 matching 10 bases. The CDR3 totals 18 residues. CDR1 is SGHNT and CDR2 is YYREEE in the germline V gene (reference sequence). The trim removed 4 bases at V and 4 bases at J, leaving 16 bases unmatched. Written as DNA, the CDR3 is TGTGCCAGCAGCATACCACACTTGACAGGGGGCGATAGCTATGGCTACACCTTC. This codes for CASSIPHLTGGDSYGYTF.

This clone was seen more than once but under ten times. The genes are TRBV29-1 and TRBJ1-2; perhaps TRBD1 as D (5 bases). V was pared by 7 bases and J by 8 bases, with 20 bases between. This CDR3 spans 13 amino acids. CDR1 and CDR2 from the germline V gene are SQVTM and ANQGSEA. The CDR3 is CSGGERRGQGYTF. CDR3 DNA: TGCAGCGGGGGGGAACGTAGGGGCCAGGGCTACACCTTC.